Below, one T cell receptor beta chain is given with its context. The data are from a study of blood T cell repertoires in COVID-19. The method was immunoSEQ multiplex PCR; TCRdb's version includes in-frame clones alone and lacks a portion of them. The repertoire holds 150,000 to 180,000 clones, with roughly 83% as singletons. CDR3 length: 16 residues. The V and J ends lost 3 bases and 5 bases, in that order; junction bases with no gene match: 5. Germline lookup yields CDR1 SGHRS and CDR2 YFSETQ. The V gene is TRBV5-1, the J gene TRBJ2-1, with TRBD2 matching 13 bases. This receptor was obtained from a woman in her sixties or seventies with acute or convalescent COVID-19. Material for sequencing was peripheral blood. For the CDR3, the DNA is TGCGCCAGCAGCTCGGATGGACTAGCGGGGGACAATGAGCAGTTCTTC. This translates into CASSSDGLAGDNEQFF.